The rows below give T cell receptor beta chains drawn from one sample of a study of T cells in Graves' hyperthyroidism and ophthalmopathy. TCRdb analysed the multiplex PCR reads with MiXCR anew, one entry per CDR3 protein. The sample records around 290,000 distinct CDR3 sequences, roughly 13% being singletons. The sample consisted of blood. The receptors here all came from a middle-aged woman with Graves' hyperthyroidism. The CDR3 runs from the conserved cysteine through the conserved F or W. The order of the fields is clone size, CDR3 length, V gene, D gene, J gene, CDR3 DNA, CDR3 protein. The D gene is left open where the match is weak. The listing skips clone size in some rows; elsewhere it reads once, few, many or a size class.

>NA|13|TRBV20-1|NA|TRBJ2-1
TGCAGTGCTACTGGGGGTGGAGTAAATGAGCAGTTCTTC
CSATGGGVNEQFF
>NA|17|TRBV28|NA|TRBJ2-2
TGTGCCAGCAGCGTGTTCTCTTTCGGGGTGAACACCGGGGAGCTGTTTTTT
CASSVFSFGVNTGELFF
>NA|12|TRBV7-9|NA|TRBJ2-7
TGTTGGCGGCGGGCCCGGGCCTACGAGCAGTACTTC
CWRRARAYEQYF
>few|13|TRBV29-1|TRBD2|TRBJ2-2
TGCAGCGTAATAGCGGGAGGGACCGGGGAGCTGTTTTTT
CSVIAGGTGELFF
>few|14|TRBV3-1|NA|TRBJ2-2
TGTGCCAGCAGCCAAGACTTGGTCACCGGGGAGCTGTTTTTT
CASSQDLVTGELFF
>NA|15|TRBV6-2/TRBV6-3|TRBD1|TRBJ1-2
TGTGCCAGCAGATTTCTCGGGACAGAATCACATGGCTACACCTTC
CASRFLGTESHGYTF
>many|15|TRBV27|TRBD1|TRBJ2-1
TGTGCCAGCAGTTCTTACAGGGGGCGTTACAATGAGCAGTTCTTC
CASSSYRGRYNEQFF
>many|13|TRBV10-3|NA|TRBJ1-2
TGTGCCATCAGTGAGAAGGCAGGGGAAGGCTACACCTTC
CAISEKAGEGYTF
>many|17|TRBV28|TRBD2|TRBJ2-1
TGTGCCAGCAGAGGACTAGCGGGAGTAGGGGCCGGCGGTGAGCAGTTCTTC
CASRGLAGVGAGGEQFF
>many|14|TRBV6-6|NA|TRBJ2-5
TGTGCCAGCAGTTACGGCAGGGGACGGGAGACCCAGTACTTC
CASSYGRGRETQYF
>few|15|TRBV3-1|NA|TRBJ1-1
TGTGCCAGCAGCCAAAATGTATTCGGGAACACTGAAGCTTTCTTT
CASSQNVFGNTEAFF
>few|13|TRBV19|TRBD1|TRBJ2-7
TGTGCCACGACCGGGACAGGGGACTACGAGCAGTACTTC
CATTGTGDYEQYF
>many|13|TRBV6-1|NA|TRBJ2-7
TGTGCCAGCAGTTATTCACCTATCTACGAGCAGTACTTC
CASSYSPIYEQYF
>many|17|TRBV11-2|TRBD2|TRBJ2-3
TGTGCCAGCAGCTTAAAGTCGGGAGGGAAGAGCACAGATACGCAGTATTTT
CASSLKSGGKSTDTQYF
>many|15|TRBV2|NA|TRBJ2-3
TGTGCCAGCAGTGATGTAGGGAGAGGTACAGATACGCAGTATTTT
CASSDVGRGTDTQYF
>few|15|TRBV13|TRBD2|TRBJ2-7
TGTGCCAGCAGCGTTAGCGGGAGAAACACCTACGAGCAGTACTTC
CASSVSGRNTYEQYF
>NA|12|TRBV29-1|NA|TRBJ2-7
TGCAGCGTTGACGTCAGAGACAACGAGCAGTACTTC
CSVDVRDNEQYF
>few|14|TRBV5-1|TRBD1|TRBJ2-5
TGCGCCAGCAGAGACACAGGGGCGGGAGAGACCCAGTACTTC
CASRDTGAGETQYF
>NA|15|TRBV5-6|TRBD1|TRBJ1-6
TGTGCCAGCAGCTTGGGGACAGGATCGGGTTCACCCCTCCACTTT
CASSLGTGSGSPLHF
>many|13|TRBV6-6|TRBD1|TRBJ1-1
TGTGCCAGCAGTTACTCGGACAGGGTTGAAGCTTTCTTT
CASSYSDRVEAFF
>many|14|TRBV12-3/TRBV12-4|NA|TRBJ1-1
TGTGCCAGCAGAAAGGACGGGGTGGGGACTGAAGCTTTCTTT
CASRKDGVGTEAFF
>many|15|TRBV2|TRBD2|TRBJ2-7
TGTGCCACCCGACGGGAGGGACCTTCGGGAGTAGAGCAGTACTTC
CATRREGPSGVEQYF
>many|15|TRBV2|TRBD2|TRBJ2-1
TGTGCCAGCAGGGGCCCGGGAGGGCCAAGCAATGAGCAGTTCTTC
CASRGPGGPSNEQFF
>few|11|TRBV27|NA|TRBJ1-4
TGTGCCACAGCTGGCCGCGGACAACTGTTTTTT
CATAGRGQLFF
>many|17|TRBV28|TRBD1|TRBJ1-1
TGTGCCAGCAGTTTAGGGTTCCGGGACAGCTTCAACACTGAAGCTTTCTTT
CASSLGFRDSFNTEAFF
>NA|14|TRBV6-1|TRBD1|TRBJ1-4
TGTGCCAGCGGGGACAGGGGGGAGGTTGAAAAACTGTTTTTT
CASGDRGEVEKLFF
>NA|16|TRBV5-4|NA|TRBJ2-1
TGTGCCAGCAGTCAAGGTACGGACATTTCCTACAATGAGCAGTTCTTC
CASSQGTDISYNEQFF
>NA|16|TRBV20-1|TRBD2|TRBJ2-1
TGCAGTGCTTGGTTACCGGGACTAGCGGGAGCGGATGAGCAGTTCTTC
CSAWLPGLAGADEQFF
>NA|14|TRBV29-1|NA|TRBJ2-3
TGCAGCGTTGAAGGGGGCGCGTACACAGATACGCAGTATTTT
CSVEGGAYTDTQYF
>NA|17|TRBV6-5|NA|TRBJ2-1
TGTGCCACCTGTTATCACCTTAGCGATCGCTTCTACAATGAGCAGTTCTTC
CATCYHLSDRFYNEQFF
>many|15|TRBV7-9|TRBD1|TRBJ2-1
TGTGCCAGCAGCCTGGGACAGGGGGCGAACAATGAGCAGTTCTTC
CASSLGQGANNEQFF
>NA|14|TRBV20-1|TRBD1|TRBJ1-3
TGCAGTGCGAGACAGGGATTCTCTGGAAACACCATATATTTT
CSARQGFSGNTIYF
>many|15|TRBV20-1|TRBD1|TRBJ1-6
TGCAGTGCCAAGAGGATTGACAGGGAGACTTCACCCCTCCACTTT
CSAKRIDRETSPLHF